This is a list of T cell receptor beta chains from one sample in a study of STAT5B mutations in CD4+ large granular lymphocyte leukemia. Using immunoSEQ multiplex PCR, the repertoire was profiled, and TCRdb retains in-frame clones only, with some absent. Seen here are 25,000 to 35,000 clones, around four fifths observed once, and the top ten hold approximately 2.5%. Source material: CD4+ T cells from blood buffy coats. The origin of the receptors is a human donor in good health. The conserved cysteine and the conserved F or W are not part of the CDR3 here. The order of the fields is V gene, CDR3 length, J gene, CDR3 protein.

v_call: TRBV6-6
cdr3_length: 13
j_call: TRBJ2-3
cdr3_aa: ASSPGTISTDTQY

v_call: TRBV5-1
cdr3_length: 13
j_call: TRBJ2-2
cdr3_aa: ASSLRQSNTGELF

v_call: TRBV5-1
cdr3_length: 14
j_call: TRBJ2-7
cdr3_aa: ASSLATGTGIYEQY

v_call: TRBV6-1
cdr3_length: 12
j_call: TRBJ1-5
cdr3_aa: ASSPGQGLQPQH

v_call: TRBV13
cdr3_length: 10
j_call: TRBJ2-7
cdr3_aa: ASSPPVGEQY

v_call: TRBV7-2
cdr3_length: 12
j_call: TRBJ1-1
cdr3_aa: ATMIPQGNTEAF

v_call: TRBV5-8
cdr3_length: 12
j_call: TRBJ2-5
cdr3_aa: ASSWGGRQETQY

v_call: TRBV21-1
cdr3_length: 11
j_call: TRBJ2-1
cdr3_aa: ASRVTGSNEQF

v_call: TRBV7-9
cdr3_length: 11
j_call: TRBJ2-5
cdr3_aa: ASSSASEETQY

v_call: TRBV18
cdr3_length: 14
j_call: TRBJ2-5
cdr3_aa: ASSLRVGSSQETQY

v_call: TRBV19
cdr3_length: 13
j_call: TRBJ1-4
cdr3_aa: ASSIGEGPNEKLF

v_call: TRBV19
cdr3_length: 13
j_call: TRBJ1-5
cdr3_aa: ASSTHRDGDRPQH

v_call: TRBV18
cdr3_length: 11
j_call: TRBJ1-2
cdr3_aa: ASSQRNHEGYT

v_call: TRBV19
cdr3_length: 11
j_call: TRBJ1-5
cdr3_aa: ASSPGLSQPQH

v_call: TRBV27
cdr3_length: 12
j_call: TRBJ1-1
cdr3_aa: ASSLGQANTEAF

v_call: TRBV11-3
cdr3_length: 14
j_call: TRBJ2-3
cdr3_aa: ASSPGTSGGTDTQY

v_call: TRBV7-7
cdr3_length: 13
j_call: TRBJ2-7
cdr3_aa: ASRSEGQTPYEQY

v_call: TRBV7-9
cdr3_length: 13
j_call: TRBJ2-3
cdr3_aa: ASSPPGLDTDTQY

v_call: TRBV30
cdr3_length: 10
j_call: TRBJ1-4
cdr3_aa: AWRIGTGKLF

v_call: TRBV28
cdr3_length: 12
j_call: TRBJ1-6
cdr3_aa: ASNYNSYNSPLH

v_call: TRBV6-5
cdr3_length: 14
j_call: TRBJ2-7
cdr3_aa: ASSYFVGQPAYEQY

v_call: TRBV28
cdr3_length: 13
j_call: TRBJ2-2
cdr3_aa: ASRPGDRGTGELF

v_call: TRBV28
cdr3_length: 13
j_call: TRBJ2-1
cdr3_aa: ASSPWGASYNEQF

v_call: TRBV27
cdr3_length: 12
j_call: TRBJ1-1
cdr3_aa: ASSIDRSNTEAF

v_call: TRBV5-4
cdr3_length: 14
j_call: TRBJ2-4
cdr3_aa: ASSSVGLADTNIQY

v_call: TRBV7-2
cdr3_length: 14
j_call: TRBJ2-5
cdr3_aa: ASSLASGGLGETQY

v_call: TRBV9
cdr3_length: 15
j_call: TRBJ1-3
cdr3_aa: ASSVATRTDSGNTIY

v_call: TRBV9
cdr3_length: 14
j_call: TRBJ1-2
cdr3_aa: ASSVGWSGTNYGYT

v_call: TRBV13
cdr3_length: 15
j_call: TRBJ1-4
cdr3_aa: ASSSRLRPATNEKLF

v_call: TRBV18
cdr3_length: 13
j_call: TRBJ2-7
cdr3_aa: ASSPRSLETYEQY

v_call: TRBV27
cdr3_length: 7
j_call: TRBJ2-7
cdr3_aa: ASRGEQY

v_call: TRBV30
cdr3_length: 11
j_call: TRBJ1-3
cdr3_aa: AWNQGLRNTIY

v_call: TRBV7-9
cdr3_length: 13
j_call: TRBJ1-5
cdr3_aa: ASSLAGREDQPQH

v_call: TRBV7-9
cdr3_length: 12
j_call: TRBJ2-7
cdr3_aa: ASTPIGGVYEQY

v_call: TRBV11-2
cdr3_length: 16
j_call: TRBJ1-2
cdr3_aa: ASSSEGEWGAENYGYT

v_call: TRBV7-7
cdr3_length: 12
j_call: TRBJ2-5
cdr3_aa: ASSPNTGEETQY

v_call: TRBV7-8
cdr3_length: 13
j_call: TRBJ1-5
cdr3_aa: ASSFGGQGNQPQH